Presented here are 10 T cell receptor beta chains from one specimen sequenced in a study of Graves' ophthalmopathy and Graves' hyperthyroidism. Amplified material comprised TCR beta CDR3 regions derived from RNA transcripts. RT-PCR with HTBI primers came first, then second-round multiplex PCR. Each CDR3 protein is one row after TCRdb ran MiXCR on the multiplex PCR reads. Of 1 million to 1.3 million distinct CDR3 sequences in the sample, less than 45% were seen once. Specimen: peripheral blood or thyroid tissue (not recorded which). The source is an adult man with Graves' hyperthyroidism.

This clonotype came up many times. V and J are TRBV12-3 or TRBV12-4 and TRBJ2-5, with D unresolved. With 6 bases removed from V and 1 base from J, the gap between germline ends came to 9 bases. This CDR3 comprises 13 residues. The CDR3 sequence: CASSFYSQETQYF. In nucleotides, the CDR3 is TGTGCCAGCAGCTTCTACAGCCAAGAGACCCAGTACTTC.

This rearrangement joins TRBV11-2 to TRBJ2-5; 9 positions agree with TRBD1. The trim removed 6 bases at V and 5 bases at J, leaving 7 bases unmatched. The CDR3 has 14 residues. CDR1 is SGHAT, CDR2 FQNNGV, per germline. The chain's CDR3 is CASSWDRAGETQYF. In DNA, the CDR3 is TGTGCCAGCAGTTGGGACAGGGCCGGCGAGACCCAGTACTTC.

This clonotype was observed a few times. DNA for the CDR3: TGTGCCAGCAGTTACGTGAGCAGACGATCCTACGAGCAGTACTTC. It translates to CASSYVSRRSYEQYF. This chain uses TRBV5-6 with TRBJ2-7, with D uncertain. Germline V lookup: CDR1 SGHDT, CDR2 YYEEEE. The CDR3 sequence is 15 residues long. Between the trimmed V and J ends, which lost 5 bases and 1 base, there was a span of 16 bases.

The chain is built from TRBV29-1 and TRBJ2-5; perhaps TRBD2 as D (6 bases). Looked up from germline, CDR1 is SQVTM and CDR2 is ANQGSEA. Trimming removed 4 bases at V and 4 bases at J, with 16 bases between. CDR3 length: 14 amino acids. CDR3 residues: CSVASGVWGETQYF. In DNA form, the CDR3 reads TGCAGCGTTGCATCGGGGGTATGGGGAGAGACCCAGTACTTC.

This clonotype was counted a few times. This chain joins TRBV27 and TRBJ1-2; D is perhaps TRBD1 (6 bases). The CDR3 contains 15 residues. Per germline, CDR1 MNHEY and CDR2 SMNVEV (reference sequence). V was cut by 5 bases and J by 3 bases, with 16 bases left in between. CDR3 amino acids: CASSPLNRQDYGYTF. The CDR3 coding sequence is TGTGCCAGCAGTCCCCTAAATCGACAGGACTATGGCTACACCTTC.

The sample holds many counts of this clonotype. This rearrangement joins TRBV14 to TRBJ2-7, with 7 bases that match TRBD1. After removal of 6 bases from V and 5 bases from J, the junction contained 10 bases not matched to a gene. This CDR3 spans 14 amino acids. The germline V gene has CDR1 SGHDN and CDR2 FVKESK. CDR3 in amino acids: CASSPGQERDEQYF. The CDR3 nucleotides are TGTGCCAGCAGTCCTGGACAGGAAAGGGACGAGCAGTACTTC.

This clonotype was counted between two and nine times. The chain employs TRBV4-3 and TRBJ1-1; the D is unclear. Germline lookup yields CDR1 LGHNA and CDR2 YSLEER. Trimming cost V 1 base and J 7 bases, with 16 bases left between them. The CDR3 runs to 15 residues. The CDR3 loop reads CASSQVGLRAGEAFF. The CDR3 DNA reads TGCGCCAGCAGCCAAGTTGGGCTGCGGGCAGGTGAAGCTTTCTTT.

This clonotype showed up many times. The rearrangement links TRBV15 to TRBJ2-5; D remains ambiguous. The V gene's germline CDR1 is LNHNV and CDR2 YYDKDF (reference sequence). Trimming pared 0 bases from V and 5 bases from J, leaving 10 bases between. The CDR3 length is 14 residues. DNA of the CDR3: TGTGCCACCAGCAGAGATAGGGCTCGGGAGACCCAGTACTTC. Protein: CATSRDRARETQYF.

This clonotype showed up just a few times. The V gene is TRBV30, the J gene TRBJ1-2; TRBD1 aligns across 7 bases. The V segment lost 4 bases and the J segment 5 bases; nucleotides outside the gene matches: 4. From germline, CDR1 is GTSNPN and CDR2 SVGIG (reference sequence). CDR3 length: 12 residues. CDR3 region: CAWTGGGYGYTF. CDR3 coding DNA: TGTGCCTGGACAGGGGGAGGATATGGCTACACCTTC.

In regard to this clonotype: A much bigger clone sits one base away, suggesting this may be a read error. The chain uses TRBV25-1 and TRBJ1-1; D is uncertain. CDR1 and CDR2 (germline): MGHDK, SYGVNS. Trimming left V 6 bases short and J 7 bases short, with 12 bases between. The CDR3 loop spans 12 amino acids. CDR3 region: CASSSVLGEAFF. The DNA of the CDR3 is TGTGCCAGCAGCTCAGTGCTCGGTGAAGCTTTCTTT.